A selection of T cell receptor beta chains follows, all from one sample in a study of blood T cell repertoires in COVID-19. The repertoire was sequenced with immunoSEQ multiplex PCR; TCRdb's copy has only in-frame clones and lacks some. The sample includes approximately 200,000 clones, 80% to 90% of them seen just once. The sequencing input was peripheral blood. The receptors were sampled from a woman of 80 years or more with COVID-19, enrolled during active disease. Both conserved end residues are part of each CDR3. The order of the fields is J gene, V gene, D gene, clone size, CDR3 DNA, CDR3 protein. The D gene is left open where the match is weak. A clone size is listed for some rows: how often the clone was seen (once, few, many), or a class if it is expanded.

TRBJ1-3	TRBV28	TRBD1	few	TGTGCCAGCAGAAAGACAGGGGTCGGAAACACCATATATTTT	CASRKTGVGNTIYF
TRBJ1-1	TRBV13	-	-	TGTGCCAGCAGCCCCCAGCGTCAGGGTCGAACTGAAGCTTTCTTT	CASSPQRQGRTEAFF
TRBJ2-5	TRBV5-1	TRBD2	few	TGCGCCAGCAGTCCTAGCGGAGAGACCCAGTACTTC	CASSPSGETQYF
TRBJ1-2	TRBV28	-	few	TGTGCCACCCTCGCGGGGAAATATGGCTACACCTTC	CATLAGKYGYTF
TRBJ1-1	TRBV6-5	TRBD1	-	TGTGCCAGCAGCCGGACAGGGCTGGTCACTGAAGCTTTCTTT	CASSRTGLVTEAFF
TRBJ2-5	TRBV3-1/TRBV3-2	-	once	TGTGCCAGCAGCCCTGGGGGGGCTCGTCAAGAGACCCAGTACTTC	CASSPGGARQETQYF
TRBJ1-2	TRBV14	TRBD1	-	TGTGCCAGCAGCTACGGACAGGGTGCCTATGGCTACACCTTC	CASSYGQGAYGYTF
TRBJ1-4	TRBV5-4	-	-	TGTGCCAGCAGCTTGCGGACACCGGGGGGCGAAAAACTGTTTTTT	CASSLRTPGGEKLFF
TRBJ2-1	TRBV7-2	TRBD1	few	TGTGCCAGCAGCTTAAACAGGGGGCGGGGTGAGCAGTTCTTC	CASSLNRGRGEQFF
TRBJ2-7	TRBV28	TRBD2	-	TGTGCCAGCAGTTCCCCCAAGCCGGGAGGAGGATACGAGCAGTACTTC	CASSSPKPGGGYEQYF
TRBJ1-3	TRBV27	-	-	TGTGCCAGCAGTTTTCGCTCTGGAAACACCATATATTTT	CASSFRSGNTIYF
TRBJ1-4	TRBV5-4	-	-	TGTGCCAGCAGCTTGGCACGCGGCTCATCTGAAAAACTGTTTTTT	CASSLARGSSEKLFF
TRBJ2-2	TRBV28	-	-	TGTGCCAGCAGTACCCCAGGGCCTGGGCAAGCCGGGGAGCTGTTTTTT	CASSTPGPGQAGELFF
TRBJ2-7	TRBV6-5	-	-	TGTGCCAGCAGCCCCGGGTTATACTCCTACGAGCAGTACTTC	CASSPGLYSYEQYF
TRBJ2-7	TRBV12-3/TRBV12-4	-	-	TGTGCCAGCAGTTTACAGACCTACGAGCAGTACTTC	CASSLQTYEQYF
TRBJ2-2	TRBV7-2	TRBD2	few	TGTGCCAGCAGCTCCCTAGCGGGGGGTACCGGGGAGCTGTTTTTT	CASSSLAGGTGELFF
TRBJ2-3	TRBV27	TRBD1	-	TGTGCCAGCAGTTCCCGGGACAGGGGGGGTAGGGCAGATACGCAGTATTTT	CASSSRDRGGRADTQYF
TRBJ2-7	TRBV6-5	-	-	TGTGCCAGCACCGCGGGTCCAAGATACGAGCAGTACTTC	CASTAGPRYEQYF
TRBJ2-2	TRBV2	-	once	TGTGCCACCCAATCTCAGATGAACACCGGGGAGCTGTTTTTT	CATQSQMNTGELFF
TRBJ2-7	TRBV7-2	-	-	TGTGCCAGCAGATTCGGTGGGGGGTTTCCCTACGAGCAGTACTTC	CASRFGGGFPYEQYF
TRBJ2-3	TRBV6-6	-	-	TGTGCCAGCGGAAGCAGGAGCGGACCGGTGAGAGATACGCAGTATTTT	CASGSRSGPVRDTQYF
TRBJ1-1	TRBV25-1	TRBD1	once	TGTGCCAGCAGTGAGAGTACTACGGGCAGGGGGCCTGAAGCTTTCTTT	CASSESTTGRGPEAFF
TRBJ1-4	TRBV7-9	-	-	TGTGCCAGCAGCTCCGGCGGAGGGGATCATGAAAAACTGTTTTTT	CASSSGGGDHEKLFF
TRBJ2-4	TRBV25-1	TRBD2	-	TGTGCCAGCAGGACTAGCGGGGGGGCTCAGGTCTACTTC	CASRTSGGAQVYF
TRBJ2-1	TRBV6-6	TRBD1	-	TGTGCCAGCAGCATCCGGGACAGGGGCTACAATGAGCAGTTCTTC	CASSIRDRGYNEQFF
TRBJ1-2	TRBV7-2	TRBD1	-	TGTGCCAGCAGCTTAGAAGGGACAGGGATCTATGGCTACACCTTC	CASSLEGTGIYGYTF
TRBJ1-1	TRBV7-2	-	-	TGTGCCAGCAGCTTAGGGAGGGGAGGCACTGAAGCTTTCTTT	CASSLGRGGTEAFF
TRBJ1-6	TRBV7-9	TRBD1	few	TGTGCCAGCAGCTCGGACAGGGGATGGTCCTATAATTCACCCCTCCACTTT	CASSSDRGWSYNSPLHF
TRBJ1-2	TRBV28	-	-	TGTGCCAGCAGTGGCAGGGGTAGCGGCTACACCTTC	CASSGRGSGYTF
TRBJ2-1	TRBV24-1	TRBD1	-	TGTGCCACCAGTGACCCCGCCGGACAGGGGGGGAATGAGCAGTTCTTC	CATSDPAGQGGNEQFF
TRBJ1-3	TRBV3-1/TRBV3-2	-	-	TGTGCCAGCAGCCAAGTAATCCTAAGCTCTGGAAACACCATATATTTT	CASSQVILSSGNTIYF
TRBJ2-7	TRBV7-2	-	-	TGTGCCAGCAGCTCTTTTCGAGGGGGATACGAGCAGTACTTC	CASSSFRGGYEQYF
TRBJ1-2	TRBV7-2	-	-	TGTGCCAGCAGCTTAGAGGCAGGCCTTAGCTATGGCTACACCTTC	CASSLEAGLSYGYTF
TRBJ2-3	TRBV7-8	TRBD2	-	TGTGCCAGCAGCTTAGTCTCGCGGGGGAGCACAGATACGCAGTATTTT	CASSLVSRGSTDTQYF
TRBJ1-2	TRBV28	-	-	TGTGCCAGCAGTCCCCCTCTCGGGACCGCGGGAGGTGGCTACACCTTC	CASSPPLGTAGGGYTF
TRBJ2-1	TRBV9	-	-	TGTGCCAGCAGCGTAGGTACGACGGGGAATGAGCAGTTCTTC	CASSVGTTGNEQFF
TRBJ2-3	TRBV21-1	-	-	TGTGCCAGCAGCAAACTAGCGGGGCGCACAGATACGCAGTATTTT	CASSKLAGRTDTQYF
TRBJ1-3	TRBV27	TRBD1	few	TGTGCCAGCGGGGGACAGGGTGGGAACACCATATATTTT	CASGGQGGNTIYF
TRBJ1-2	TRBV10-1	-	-	TGCGCCAGCAGTGAGTCAGCAGTCGGGGATGGCTACACCTTC	CASSESAVGDGYTF
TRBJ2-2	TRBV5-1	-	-	TGCGCCAGCAGCTTGTCAGGGGCCACCGGGGAGCTGTTTTTT	CASSLSGATGELFF
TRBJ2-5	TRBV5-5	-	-	TGTGCCAGCAGCTTTTTACCCGGACTGGTACAAGAGACCCAGTACTTC	CASSFLPGLVQETQYF
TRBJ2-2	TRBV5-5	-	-	TGTGCCAGCAGCTCCGGTGTTTACACCGGGGAGCTGTTTTTT	CASSSGVYTGELFF
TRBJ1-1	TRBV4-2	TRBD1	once	TGTGCCAGCAGTTCCTGGACAGGCAACGGTGAAGCTTTCTTT	CASSSWTGNGEAFF